This T cell receptor beta chain comes out of a study of identical twins. From the 5' RACE reads, TCRdb called clonotypes with MiXCR, one entry per CDR3 protein. The table has some 1,700,000 distinct CDR3 sequences, about 30% seen once. Findings and caveats of the study: Beta out-of-frame sequences displayed a weaker excess of sharing between twins. Memory repertoires showed no such pattern, whereas abundant cord blood beta clonotypes carried fewer insertions. Findings came from cross-sectional statistics, without long-term follow-up of donors.

Note on this clonotype: No antigen is known for it.

This CDR3 has 17 residues. Germline lookup yields CDR1 MDHEN and CDR2 SYDVKM. V was clipped by 5 bases and J by 6 bases; unmatched bases: 14. The sequenced sample was cord blood. The origin of this receptor is a newborn girl in good health. The chain uses TRBV28 and TRBJ2-1; 9 bases align to TRBD2. In DNA form, the CDR3 reads TGTGCCAGCAGTCCACCCGTACAGGGACTAGCCCCCAATGAGCAGTTCTTC. Amino acids: CASSPPVQGLAPNEQFF.